This T cell receptor beta chain comes out of a study of lymphopenia after photon versus proton radiotherapy. Note on this clone: Its target is not known. It is unclear where the CDR3 begins or ends on the DNA, so no DNA is shown, and the CDR3 is as TCRdb lists it.

Generated by immunoSEQ multiplex PCR, the TCRdb table keeps only in-frame clones and is missing some. The sample has 15,000 to 20,000 clones; 92% are singletons. Study-level points and caveats: Larger post-nadir TCR diversity loss correlated inversely with survival in deceased patients. Only patients who died were analyzed for survival; proton advantage is unproven.

The receptor comes from a woman in her thirties or forties with cholangiocarcinoma. The source was peripheral blood, collected from a patient treated with photon-based radiotherapy.

CDR3 region: CASSTSLREEGQFF. The chain uses TRBV28 and TRBJ2-1; the DNA was not compared with TRBD2, the D call given in the table. Germline V gene sequence: CDR1 MDHEN, CDR2 SYDVKM. The CDR3 totals 14 residues, both ends included.